The 7 T cell receptor beta chains listed next were all sequenced from one sample in a study of OX40 agonist ivuxolimab in advanced cancers. Produced via immunoSEQ multiplex PCR; TCRdb's table is partial and in-frame only. Of over 80,000 clones listed, less than 90% are singletons. Material: CD4+ or CD8+ T cells sorted from blood, obtained in a trial of the OX40 agonist ivuxolimab. These receptors all stem from an adult with an advanced solid tumor such as melanoma, head and neck, liver or kidney cancer.

The chain recombines TRBV7-2 with TRBJ1-1; 10 bases agree with TRBD1. CDR1 and CDR2 (germline): SGHTA, FQGNSA. The CDR3 has 17 residues. V shed 2 bases, J shed 4 bases, and the junction held 10 bases outside the gene matches. CDR3 coding DNA: TGTGCCAGCAGCTTATTTGGGAGCGGGACAGGGGCCACTGAAGCTTTCTTT. Amino acids: CASSLFGSGTGATEAFF.

This chain links TRBV30 with TRBJ2-7, with 8 nucleotides matching TRBD1. Germline V gene lookup returns CDR1 GTSNPN and CDR2 SVGIG (reference sequence). This CDR3 spans 13 amino acids. V shed 3 bases and J 3 bases; nucleotides not matched to a gene: 4. The CDR3 DNA reads TGTGCCTGGAGCCCGACAGGGGTCTACGAGCAGTACTTC. It codes for CAWSPTGVYEQYF.

The chain recombines TRBV5-5 with TRBJ1-3; D gene ambiguous. Looked up from germline, CDR1 is SGHKS and CDR2 is YYEKEE (reference sequence). Trimming pared 2 bases from V and 0 bases from J, leaving 9 bases between. This CDR3 region has 15 residues. The CDR3 DNA reads TGTGCCAGCAGCTTAGACACCAACTCTGGAAACACCATATATTTT. Encoded protein: CASSLDTNSGNTIYF. Complete variable domain (other parts from reference TRBV5-5 and TRBJ1-3): DAGVTQSPTHLIKTRGQQVTLRCSPISGHKSVSWYQQVLGQGPQFIFQYYEKEERGRGNFPDRFSARQFPNYSSELNVNALLLGDSALYLCASSLDTNSGNTIYFGEGSWLTVV.

The J gene is TRBJ1-2, the V gene TRBV27, with TRBD1 identical over 7 bases. The germline gives CDR1 MNHEY, CDR2 SMNVEV (reference sequence). The CDR3 contains 15 residues. V gave up 5 bases and J gave up 0 bases; unmatched junction bases: 6. This CDR3 reads CASSPWDRTNYGYTF. CDR3 nucleotide sequence: TGTGCCAGCAGTCCCTGGGACAGAACTAACTATGGCTACACCTTC.

The chain employs TRBV5-1 and TRBJ2-2; D gene unclear. V gave up 0 bases and J gave up 4 bases, with 7 bases separating them. Germline assignment: CDR1 SGHRS and CDR2 YFSETQ. This CDR3 spans 14 amino acids. CDR3 in amino acids: CASSLAAGTGELFF. The CDR3 region has the DNA TGCGCCAGCAGCTTGGCGGCAGGCACCGGGGAGCTGTTTTTT.

The chain employs TRBV7-2 and TRBJ2-1; the D gene could be TRBD1 or TRBD2 (5 bases each). Germline assignment: CDR1 SGHTA and CDR2 FQGNSA. The CDR3 sequence is 14 residues long. V was shortened by 2 bases and J by 7 bases, with 12 bases between the two germline ends. CDR3 nucleotide sequence: TGTGCCAGCAGCTTATCGCCAGGGAGAAATGAGCAGTTCTTC. It encodes CASSLSPGRNEQFF. Together with reference TRBV7-2 and TRBJ2-1, the CDR3 gives the full variable domain: GAGVSQSPSNKVTEKGKDVELRCDPISGHTALYWYRQSLGQGLEFLIYFQGNSAPDKSGLPSDRFSAERTGGSVSTLTIQRTQQEDSAVYLCASSLSPGRNEQFFGPGTRLTVL.

The gene calls are TRBV14 and TRBJ1-4; weak D call: TRBD1 (5 bases). The CDR3 is 13 residues long. Germline-derived CDR1 and CDR2 are SGHDN and FVKESK. V dropped 1 base and J dropped 11 bases, with 11 bases sitting between them. The CDR3 coding sequence is TGTGCCAGCAGCCAAGTGGGCAGGGAGAAACTGTTTTTT. It is translated as CASSQVGREKLFF.